This T cell receptor beta chain was found in a study of Tregs in tolerant kidney transplant recipients. General observations from the study: The most relevant donor-specific Treg TCRbeta repertoire apparently came from expansion with activated donor B cells.

Note on this clone: Its antigen is undetermined.

The CDR3 is 20 residues long. The data were produced by immunoSEQ multiplex PCR, yet TCRdb's version contains in-frame clones alone and is incomplete. The sample shows 20,000 to 25,000 clones, about 85% of them seen only once. Recipients received nonmyeloablative bone marrow transplants from related graft donors, with transient mixed chimerism. CD4+CD25+CD127- Tregs, CD4+CD25- non-Tregs, CD4 and CD8 cells were sorted. V usage is TRBV21-1 and J usage is TRBJ2-6; the listed D gene, TRBD1, was not tested against the DNA. TRBV21-1 represents a pseudogene. The clonotype was recovered from a human patient who received a combined kidney and bone marrow transplant. The T cells may come from the graft donor. Sequences were derived from CD8+ T cells from blood (PBMCs), sampled 6 months after the transplant. CDR3 coding DNA: TGTGCCAGCAGCAAAGGAGGAGGGACAGCGAAACCCTCTGGGGCCAACGTCCTGACTTTC. Encoded protein: CASSKGGGTAKPSGANVLTF.